Below are 2 T cell receptor beta chains sequenced from a single sample in a study of T-cell reconstitution after alpha-beta-depleted transplantation in children. During its preparation, the TCRbeta library received unique molecular identifiers. One entry per CDR3 protein, called by TCRdb with MiXCR from the PCR reads. The table lists some 200,000 distinct CDR3 sequences, approximately 10% of them singletons. Here the sequenced sample was PBMCs, taken before TCRalphabeta/CD19-depleted stem cell transplant. Every receptor here comes from a child less than two years old with acute myeloid leukemia, due to receive a stem cell transplant.

This clonotype was recorded at least ten times. The chain employs TRBV2 and TRBJ2-1; 11 positions match TRBD2. Germline V gene lookup returns CDR1 SNHLY and CDR2 FYNNEI. J was trimmed by 4 bases and V by 6 bases; bases with no gene match: 5. The CDR3 loop spans 15 amino acids. The CDR3 region is CASSRGTSGYNEQFF. As DNA, the CDR3 is TGTGCCAGCAGCCGGGGGACTAGCGGATACAATGAGCAGTTCTTC. Full variable domain (rest looked up from reference TRBV2 and TRBJ2-1): EPEVTQTPSHQVTQMGQEVILRCVPISNHLYFYWYRQILGQKVEFLVSFYNNEISEKSEIFDDQFSVERPDGSNFTLKIRSTKLEDSAMYFCASSRGTSGYNEQFFGPGTRLTVL.

The chain is built from TRBV3-1 and TRBJ2-2, with unresolved D. V lost 3 bases and J 5 bases, leaving 4 bases between the germline ends. The CDR3 has 12 residues. Germline V lookup: CDR1 LGHDT, CDR2 YNNKEL (reference sequence). The CDR3 protein is CASSQLTGELFF. The CDR3 DNA reads TGTGCCAGCAGCCAGCTTACCGGGGAGCTGTTTTTT.